A single sample gave rise to the 16 T cell receptor beta chains below, sequenced in a study of cytomegalovirus exposure and HLA in healthy donors. Here immunoSEQ multiplex PCR was the method, and the copy in TCRdb shows in-frame clones only, minus some. Among 150,000 to 250,000 clones listed, around 84% were seen once. Sequencing was carried out using PBMCs. These receptor sequences come from a woman aged 30 to 39 in good health and CMV-seropositive.

The rearrangement joins TRBV27 to TRBJ2-1; D is perhaps TRBD1 (5 bases). The V gene lost 5 bases and the J gene lost 12 bases, with 23 bases spanning the gap. This CDR3 contains 15 residues. Germline CDR1 is MNHEY and CDR2 is SMNVEV (reference sequence). Here the CDR3 reads CASSEAGLVPPRQFF. DNA for the CDR3: TGTGCCAGCAGTGAGGCAGGGCTTGTCCCTCCGAGGCAGTTCTTC.

The J gene is TRBJ1-3, the V gene TRBV11-2; TRBD1 matches 11 bases. From germline, CDR1 is SGHAT and CDR2 FQNNGV. Losses at the gene ends were 1 base for V and 1 base for J; bases not matched to a gene: 3. The CDR3 sequence is 17 residues long. CDR3 nucleotides: TGTGCCAGCAGCTTAGTCGGGGACAGGGGGTCTGGAAACACCATATATTTT. Its protein is CASSLVGDRGSGNTIYF.

This chain joins TRBV7-8 and TRBJ2-1, with TRBD2 matching over 8 bases. This CDR3 has 13 amino acids. Per the germline V gene, CDR1 is SGHVS and CDR2 is FQNEAQ. Unmatched junction bases numbered 5, after V lost 6 bases and J lost 7 bases. The CDR3 DNA is TGTGCCAGCAGGTCTAGCGGGCAGAATGAGCAGTTCTTC. Residues: CASRSSGQNEQFF.

The chain recombines TRBV6-1 with TRBJ2-1; 9 bases line up with TRBD1. The V and J ends lost 3 bases and 6 bases, in that order; junction bases with no gene match: 9. This CDR3 has 16 amino acids. Germline V gene lookup returns CDR1 MNHNS and CDR2 SASEGT. For the CDR3, the DNA is TGTGCCAGCAGTGAGAACTCCGGGACAGGGTTCAATGAGCAGTTCTTC. Translation gives CASSENSGTGFNEQFF.

The gene calls are TRBV6-6 and TRBJ1-1; 7 bases line up with TRBD1. The J segment lost 1 base and the V segment lost 5 bases, leaving 4 bases of the junction unmatched. The CDR3 extends over 14 amino acids. Per the germline V gene, CDR1 is MNHNY and CDR2 is SVGAGI (reference sequence). The CDR3 nucleotides are TGTGCCAGCAGTCCGACAGGGACGAACACTGAAGCTTTCTTT. It translates to CASSPTGTNTEAFF.

This sequence joins TRBV19 and TRBJ1-1; a weak D match, TRBD1 (5 bases). This CDR3 is 15 amino acids long. Trimming removed 10 bases from V and 0 bases from J, with 18 bases in between. Looked up from germline, CDR1 is LNHDA and CDR2 is SQIVND (reference sequence). This CDR3 is CATRYERGMNTEAFF. In DNA, the CDR3 is TGTGCCACTAGATACGAACGGGGGATGAACACTGAAGCTTTCTTT.

V usage is TRBV29-1 and J usage is TRBJ2-3; no clear D. The V end lost 1 base, the J end lost 1 base, and 6 bases lay between the germline ends. This CDR3 region has 13 residues. Germline CDR1 SQVTM, CDR2 ANQGSEA. The CDR3 DNA sequence: TGCAGCGTTGAAGTAGCAGGCACAGATACGCAGTATTTT. It is translated as CSVEVAGTDTQYF.

The chain uses TRBV27 and TRBJ2-1, with D possibly TRBD1 on 7 matching bases. The CDR3 has 14 residues. Germline V gives CDR1 MNHEY, CDR2 SMNVEV (reference sequence). Between the trimmed V and J ends, which lost 6 bases and 4 bases, there was a span of 13 bases. CDR3 coding DNA: TGTGCCAGCAGATCCCCAGGGGGGTACAATGAGCAGTTCTTC. This translates into CASRSPGGYNEQFF.

V usage is TRBV7-8 and J usage is TRBJ1-5; D uncertain. Germline values: CDR1 SGHVS, CDR2 FQNEAQ. V dropped 1 base and J dropped 5 bases, with 9 bases sitting between them. This CDR3 comprises 14 residues. The CDR3 DNA is TGTGCCAGCAGCTTAGGCGTAGAACATCAGCCCCAGCATTTT. Protein: CASSLGVEHQPQHF.

This clone showed up just a few times. The CDR3 region has the DNA TGTGCCAGCAGCTTTCGGACTAGCGGGAGTGCCGAGCAGTACTTC. It specifies CASSFRTSGSAEQYF. This chain connects TRBV7-8 to TRBJ2-7; 13 positions match TRBD2. This CDR3 region has 15 residues. Trimming at V came to 3 bases and at J to 6 bases, leaving 5 bases not matched to a gene. Germline V lookup: CDR1 SGHVS, CDR2 FQNEAQ.

V gene TRBV28 combines with J gene TRBJ2-2; possible D gene TRBD2, 5 bases. The CDR3 is 14 amino acids. Trimming shortened V by 7 bases and J by 9 bases, and 18 bases separated the two germline ends. Germline V gene sequence: CDR1 MDHEN, CDR2 SYDVKM. CDR3 DNA: TGTGCCAGCAAAACTATCACCCCTAGCAGGGAGCTGTTTTTT. Amino acid sequence: CASKTITPSRELFF.

The chain carries TRBV28 and TRBJ1-4; D is ambiguous. The CDR3 has 14 residues. V was trimmed by 6 bases and J by 7 bases, leaving 15 bases between them. Germline loops: CDR1 MDHEN, CDR2 SYDVKM. This CDR3 reads CASSSPLAVEKLFF. Written as DNA, the CDR3 is TGTGCCAGCAGCTCCCCCCTGGCCGTTGAAAAACTGTTTTTT.

This clone was recorded a few times. This chain uses TRBV30 with TRBJ1-5; 7 nucleotides match TRBD1. Germline trimming cut 3 bases from V and 4 bases from J; bases unmatched to any gene: 0. This CDR3 region has 12 residues. In germline, CDR1 is GTSNPN, CDR2 SVGIG (reference sequence). DNA for the CDR3: TGTGCCTGGAGGACAGGGAATCAGCCCCAGCATTTT. Protein product: CAWRTGNQPQHF.

The chain joins TRBV2 to TRBJ1-1; 9 positions match TRBD1. CDR3 length: 12 residues. V lost 6 bases, J lost 13 bases, and 9 bases stayed unmatched. Germline V gene lookup returns CDR1 SNHLY and CDR2 FYNNEI. The CDR3 region is CASSGGTGRGFF. The CDR3 region has the DNA TGTGCCAGCAGCGGAGGGACAGGGAGGGGTTTCTTT.

This clone has a handful of counts. J is TRBJ1-2 and V is TRBV25-1; 9 nucleotides match TRBD1. The CDR3 is 14 residues long. Germline V gene data show CDR1 as MGHDK and CDR2 as SYGVNS. Trimming cost V 4 bases and J 8 bases; bases outside gene matches: 8. The CDR3 nucleotides read TGTGCCAGCAGTGGCACGGGACAGGGAAGGGGCTACACCTTC. Its protein is CASSGTGQGRGYTF.

This sequence joins TRBV28 and TRBJ1-5; D remains ambiguous. V was clipped by 5 bases and J by 9 bases, with 17 bases between them. The CDR3 runs to 14 residues. The germline gives CDR1 MDHEN, CDR2 SYDVKM. For the CDR3, the DNA is TGTGCCAGCAGTGTCAGGCGGGTCCCGCGGCCCCAGCATTTT. This sequence encodes CASSVRRVPRPQHF.